This T cell receptor (beta chain) was identified in a study of CD8+CD57+ T cells in acquired aplastic anemia. Findings and limits, study-wide: Shared by patients and controls, approximately 29 CD8+ CDR3s were abundant in patients.

The template used for profiling TCR beta VDJ and CDR3 was genomic DNA. TCRdb itself ran the reads through MiXCR, one entry per CDR3 protein. The data hold a few hundred thousand distinct CDR3 sequences, with under 50% observed a single time. The authors sequenced patients whose flow cytometry had shown CD8+CD57+ cell expansion. A severe acquired aplastic anemia diagnosis applied to all patients. The CDR3 covers 15 residues. Trimming took 2 bases from V and 4 from J; bases not matched to a gene: 5. The germline CDR1 and CDR2 sequences are GTSNPN and SVGIG (reference sequence). Of note for this clonotype: Its target is unknown.

The chain combines TRBV30 with TRBJ2-1; TRBD2 matches 10 bases. Sequencing was performed on sorted CD4+, CD8+, or CD8+CD57+ T cells (not recorded which) from PBMCs. This clonotype was obtained from a human donor with aplastic anemia. The CDR3 bases are TGTGCCTGGAGTAGGGGTAGCGGGGGGTACAATGAGCAGTTCTTC. This translates into CAWSRGSGGYNEQFF.